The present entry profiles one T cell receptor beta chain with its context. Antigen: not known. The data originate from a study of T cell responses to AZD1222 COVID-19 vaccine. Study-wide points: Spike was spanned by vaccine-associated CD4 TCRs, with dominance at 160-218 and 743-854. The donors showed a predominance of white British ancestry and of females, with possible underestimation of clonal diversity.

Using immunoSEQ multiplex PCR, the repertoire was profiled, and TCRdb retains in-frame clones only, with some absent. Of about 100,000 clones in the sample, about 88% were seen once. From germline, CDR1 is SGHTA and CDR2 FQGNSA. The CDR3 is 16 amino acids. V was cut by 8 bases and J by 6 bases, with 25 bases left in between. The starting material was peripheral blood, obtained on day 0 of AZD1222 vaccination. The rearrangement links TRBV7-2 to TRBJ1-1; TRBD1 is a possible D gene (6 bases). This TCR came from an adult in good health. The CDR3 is CASGDRGRGVLAEAFF. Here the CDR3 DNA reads TGTGCCAGCGGCGATCGGGGAAGGGGGGTTTTGGCTGAAGCTTTCTTT.